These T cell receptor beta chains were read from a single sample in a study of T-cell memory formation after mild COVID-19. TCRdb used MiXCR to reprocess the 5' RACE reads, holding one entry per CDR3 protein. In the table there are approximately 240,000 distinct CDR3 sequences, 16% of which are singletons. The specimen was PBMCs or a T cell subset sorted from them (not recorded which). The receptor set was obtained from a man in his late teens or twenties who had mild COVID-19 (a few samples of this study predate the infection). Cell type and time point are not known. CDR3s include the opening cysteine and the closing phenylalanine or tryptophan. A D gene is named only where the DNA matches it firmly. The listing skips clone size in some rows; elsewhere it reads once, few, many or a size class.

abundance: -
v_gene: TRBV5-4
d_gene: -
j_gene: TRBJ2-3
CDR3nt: TGTGCCAGCAAGACCGCAGGGACAACTACGCAGTATTTT
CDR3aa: CASKTAGTTTQYF

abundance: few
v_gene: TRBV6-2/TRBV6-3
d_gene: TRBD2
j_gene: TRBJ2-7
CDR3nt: TGTGCCAGCAAGTCCGTCAGCGGGGTTGCCTACGAGCAGTACTTC
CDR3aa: CASKSVSGVAYEQYF

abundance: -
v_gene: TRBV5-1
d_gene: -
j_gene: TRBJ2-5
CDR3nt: TGCGCCAGCACCCTCGGGGGGCGAGAGACCCAGTACTTC
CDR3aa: CASTLGGRETQYF

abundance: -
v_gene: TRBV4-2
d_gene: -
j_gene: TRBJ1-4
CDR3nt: TGTGCCAGCAGCCAAGATCGGGCGGGGGAACTGTTTTTT
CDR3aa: CASSQDRAGELFF

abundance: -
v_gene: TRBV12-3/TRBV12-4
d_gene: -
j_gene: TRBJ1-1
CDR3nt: TGTGCCAGCAGCCGCACTGGGTTGGGCACTGAAGCTTTCTTT
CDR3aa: CASSRTGLGTEAFF

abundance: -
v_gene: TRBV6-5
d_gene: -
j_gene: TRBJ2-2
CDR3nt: TGTGCCAGCAGCCCCCCTGGGGTTGGGACCGGGGAGCTGTTTTTT
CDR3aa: CASSPPGVGTGELFF

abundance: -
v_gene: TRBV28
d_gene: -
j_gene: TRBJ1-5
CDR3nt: TGTGCCACCAGGGTTTCCTTAAATCAGCCCCAGCATTTT
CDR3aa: CATRVSLNQPQHF

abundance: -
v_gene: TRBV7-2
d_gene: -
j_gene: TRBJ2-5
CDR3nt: TGTGCCAGCAGCTGGGGGGGCGCTCGGCGGGAGACCCAGTACTTC
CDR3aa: CASSWGGARRETQYF

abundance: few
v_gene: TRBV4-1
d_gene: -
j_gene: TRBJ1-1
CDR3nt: TGCGCCAGCAGCACAAGAGGGTGGGGACCACTCGGGCCAAGGAACACTGAAGCTTTCTTT
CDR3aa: CASSTRGWGPLGPRNTEAFF

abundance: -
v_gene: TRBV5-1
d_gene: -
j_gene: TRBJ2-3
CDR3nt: TGCGCCAGCAGCTTGGAGGGACAACACGCAGATACGCAGTATTTT
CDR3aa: CASSLEGQHADTQYF

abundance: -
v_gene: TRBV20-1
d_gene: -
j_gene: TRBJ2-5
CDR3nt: TGCAGTCTTTACGGACAAGAGACCCAGTACTTC
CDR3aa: CSLYGQETQYF

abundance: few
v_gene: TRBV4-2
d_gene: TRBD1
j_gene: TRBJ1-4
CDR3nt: TGTGCCAGCAGCCCCTTACTGTGGGACAGTAATGAAAAACTGTTTTTT
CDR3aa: CASSPLLWDSNEKLFF

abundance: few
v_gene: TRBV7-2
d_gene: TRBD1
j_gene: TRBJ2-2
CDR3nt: TGTGCCAGCAGCTCCGGGACAGCTTCTACGAACACCGGGGAGCTGTTTTTT
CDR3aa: CASSSGTASTNTGELFF

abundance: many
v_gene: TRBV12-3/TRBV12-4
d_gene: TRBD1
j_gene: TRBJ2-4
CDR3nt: TGTGCCAGCAGCGCCGGGACAGTCAAAAACATTCAGTACTTC
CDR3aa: CASSAGTVKNIQYF

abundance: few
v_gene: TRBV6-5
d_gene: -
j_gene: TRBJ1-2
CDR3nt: TGTGCCAGCAGCATCAGGGGCCCCCGCTATGGCTACACCTTC
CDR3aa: CASSIRGPRYGYTF

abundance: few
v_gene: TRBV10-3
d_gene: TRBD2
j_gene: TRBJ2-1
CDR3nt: TGTGCCGTACTAGCGGGGGGTGCCGCACACACCAATGAGCAGTTCTTC
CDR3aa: CAVLAGGAAHTNEQFF

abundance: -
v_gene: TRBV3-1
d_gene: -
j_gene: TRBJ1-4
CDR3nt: TGTGCCAGCAGCCAAGAGGGGAGACAAGGTCTGTTTTTT
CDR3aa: CASSQEGRQGLFF

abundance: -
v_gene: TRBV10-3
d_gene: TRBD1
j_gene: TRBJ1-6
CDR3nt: TGTGCCATCCGGGACAGGGAGGGTTCACCCCTCCACTTT
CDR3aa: CAIRDREGSPLHF

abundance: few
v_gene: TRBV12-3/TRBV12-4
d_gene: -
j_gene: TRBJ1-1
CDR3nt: TGTGCCAGCAGTTCCCCAGGGCGTACTGAAGCTTTCTTT
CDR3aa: CASSSPGRTEAFF

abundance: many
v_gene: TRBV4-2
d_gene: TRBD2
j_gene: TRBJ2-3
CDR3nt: TGTGCCAGCAGCCAAGAAGCGGGGGGGCCAGATACGCAGTATTTT
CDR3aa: CASSQEAGGPDTQYF

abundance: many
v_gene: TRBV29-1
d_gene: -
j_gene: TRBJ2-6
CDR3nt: TGCAGCGTTGCCATGGTCGGGGCCAACGTCCTGACTTTC
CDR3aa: CSVAMVGANVLTF

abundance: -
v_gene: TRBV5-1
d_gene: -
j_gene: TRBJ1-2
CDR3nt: TGCGCCAGCAGCTTGGAGTCAGGGAGAGGCTACACCTTC
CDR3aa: CASSLESGRGYTF